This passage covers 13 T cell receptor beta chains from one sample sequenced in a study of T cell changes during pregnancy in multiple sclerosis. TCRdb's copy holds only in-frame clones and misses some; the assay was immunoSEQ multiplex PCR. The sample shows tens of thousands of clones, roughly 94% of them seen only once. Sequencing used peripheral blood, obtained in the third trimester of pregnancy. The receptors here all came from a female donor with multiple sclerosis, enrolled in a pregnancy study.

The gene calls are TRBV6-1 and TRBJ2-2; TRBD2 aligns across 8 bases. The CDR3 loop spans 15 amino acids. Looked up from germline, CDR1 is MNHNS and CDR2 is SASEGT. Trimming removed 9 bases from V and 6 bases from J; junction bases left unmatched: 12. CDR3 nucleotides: TGTGCCAGTACGCCGGGACTAGATACGGCCGGGGAGCTGTTTTTT. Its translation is CASTPGLDTAGELFF.

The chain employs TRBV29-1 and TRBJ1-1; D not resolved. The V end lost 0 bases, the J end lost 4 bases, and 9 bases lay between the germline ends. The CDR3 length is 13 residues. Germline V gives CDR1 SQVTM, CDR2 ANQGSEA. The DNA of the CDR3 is TGCAGCGTTGAAGATGTCAAGCGCACTGAAGCTTTCTTT. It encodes CSVEDVKRTEAFF.

The CDR3 reads CASSLDPGLAANNEQFF. CDR3 coding DNA: TGTGCCAGCAGCTTAGATCCGGGACTAGCGGCAAACAATGAGCAGTTCTTC. The rearrangement uses TRBV7-9 and TRBJ2-1; 11 bases map to TRBD2. Germline V gene data show CDR1 as SEHNR and CDR2 as FQNEAQ (reference sequence). Unmatched junction bases numbered 7, after V lost 1 base and J lost 5 bases. The CDR3 spans 17 residues.

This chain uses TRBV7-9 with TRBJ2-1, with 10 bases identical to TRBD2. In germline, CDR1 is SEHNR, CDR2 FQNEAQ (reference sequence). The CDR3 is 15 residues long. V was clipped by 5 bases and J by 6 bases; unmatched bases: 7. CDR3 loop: CASSPPSGSVNEQFF. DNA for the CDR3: TGTGCCAGCAGCCCCCCTAGCGGGAGTGTCAATGAGCAGTTCTTC.

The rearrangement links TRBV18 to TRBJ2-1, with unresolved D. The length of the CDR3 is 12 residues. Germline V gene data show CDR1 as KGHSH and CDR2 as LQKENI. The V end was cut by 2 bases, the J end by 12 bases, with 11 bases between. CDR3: CASSPSSRGQFF. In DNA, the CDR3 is TGTGCCAGCTCACCAAGCAGTAGAGGGCAGTTCTTC.

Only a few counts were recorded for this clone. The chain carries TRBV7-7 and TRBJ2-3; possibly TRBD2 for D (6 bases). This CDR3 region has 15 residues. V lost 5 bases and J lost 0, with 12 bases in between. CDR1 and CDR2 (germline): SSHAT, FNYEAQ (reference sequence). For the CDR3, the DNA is TGTGCCAGCAGCATTGGACTAACTAGCACAGATACGCAGTATTTT. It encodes CASSIGLTSTDTQYF.

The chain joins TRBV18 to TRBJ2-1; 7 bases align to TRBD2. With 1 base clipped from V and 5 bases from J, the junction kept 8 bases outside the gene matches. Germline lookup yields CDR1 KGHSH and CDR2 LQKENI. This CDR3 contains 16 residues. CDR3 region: CASSPQKAGWDNEQFF. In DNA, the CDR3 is TGTGCCAGCTCACCACAAAAAGCGGGATGGGACAATGAGCAGTTCTTC.

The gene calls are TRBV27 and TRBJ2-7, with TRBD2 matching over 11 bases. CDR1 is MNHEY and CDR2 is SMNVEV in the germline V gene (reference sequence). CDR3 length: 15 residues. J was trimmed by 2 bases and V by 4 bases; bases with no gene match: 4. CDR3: CASSSGTSGTYEQYF. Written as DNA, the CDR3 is TGTGCCAGCAGTTCCGGGACTAGCGGAACCTACGAGCAGTACTTC.

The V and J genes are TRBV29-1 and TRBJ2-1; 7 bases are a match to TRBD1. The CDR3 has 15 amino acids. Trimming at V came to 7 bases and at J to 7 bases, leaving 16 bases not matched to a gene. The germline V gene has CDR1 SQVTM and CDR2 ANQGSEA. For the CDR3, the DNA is TGCAGCGCCATTGGTGGGAAGGGGGCGGAAAATGAGCAGTTCTTC. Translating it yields CSAIGGKGAENEQFF.

Here the CDR3 DNA reads TGTGCCAGCAGTTTATTAACGGCTAGCGGGAGCACAGATACGCAGTATTTT. This encodes CASSLLTASGSTDTQYF. V gene TRBV28 combines with J gene TRBJ2-3, with TRBD2 matching 8 bases. Germline V gene sequence: CDR1 MDHEN, CDR2 SYDVKM. V lost 1 base, J lost 0 bases, and 6 bases stayed unmatched. The CDR3 spans 17 residues.

Here the CDR3 reads CASRVLAGTGELFF. The CDR3 DNA sequence: TGCGCCAGCAGAGTTCTAGCTGGCACCGGGGAGCTGTTTTTT. The chain is built from TRBV5-1 and TRBJ2-2, with a weak D call TRBD2 (5 bases). V shed 5 bases and J shed 4 bases, with 12 bases lying between them. The CDR3 is 14 residues long. From germline, CDR1 is SGHRS and CDR2 YFSETQ.

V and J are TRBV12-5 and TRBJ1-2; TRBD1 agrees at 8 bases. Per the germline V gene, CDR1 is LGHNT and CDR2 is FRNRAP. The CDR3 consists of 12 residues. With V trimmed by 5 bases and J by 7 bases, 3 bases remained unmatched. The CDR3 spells CASGTQGAGYTF. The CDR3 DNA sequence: TGTGCTAGTGGTACTCAGGGGGCTGGCTACACCTTC. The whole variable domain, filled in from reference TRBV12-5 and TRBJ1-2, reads DARVTQTPRHKVTEMGQEVTMRCQPILGHNTVFWYRQTMMQGLELLAYFRNRAPLDDSGMPKDRFSAEMPDATLATLKIQPSEPRDSAVYFCASGTQGAGYTFGSGTRLTVV.

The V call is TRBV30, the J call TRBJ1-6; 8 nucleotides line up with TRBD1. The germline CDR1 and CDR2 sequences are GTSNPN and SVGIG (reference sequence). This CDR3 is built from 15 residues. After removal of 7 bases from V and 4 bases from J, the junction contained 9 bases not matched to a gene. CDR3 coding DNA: TGTGCCTCTCAAGTCGGGACAGGTTATAATTCACCCCTCCACTTT. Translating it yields CASQVGTGYNSPLHF.